The TCR beta chain described here comes from a study of post-analysis software for immune sequencing data (dated by TCRdb to the mid-2010s). General notes on the study: Disease courses on record covered relapsing-remitting, secondary progressive and progressive-relapsing multiple sclerosis, though some patients had no subtype annotation. The multiple sclerosis patient repertoires were compared with under 13 previously published healthy control repertoires from donors aged about 6 to 26 years. A subset of samples was prepared in parallel using single-end sample barcoding, then pooled and co-amplified after Illumina adapter ligation. Results and caveats for the whole study, not just this receptor: The multiple sclerosis patient group was slightly younger than the control group. A handful of TRBV segments, including TRBV5-6, TRBV5-1 and TRBV20-1, were significantly more frequent in patients than controls. Multiple sclerosis patients had significantly lower normalized Chao1 diversity than controls, a result that suggests substantial peripheral T-cell clonal expansion. When samples were clustered directly using the F measure, samples prepared in the same batch co-clustered strongly, which prompted a batch-effect correction.

Germline trimming: 1 base from V, 5 bases from J; junction bases outside gene matches: 2. Spanning cysteine to phenylalanine, the CDR3 consists of 15 amino acids. Only the CDR3 region is kept as DNA, spanning 45 bases read in frame from base 1. The germline V gene sets CDR1 to SGHTA and CDR2 to FQGNSA. The library was made by PCR. Instrument used: Illumina HiSeq 2500. Unique molecular identifiers were incorporated into TCR beta cDNA libraries to reduce PCR and sequencing biases. Roughly 500,000 cDNA molecules were obtained per 1 to 10 million input T cells, so each molecule approximated one T cell. The patient libraries were prepared and sequenced with the same protocol used for the earlier healthy control dataset. Within a given batch, samples were prepared together, multiplexed and sequenced on the same HiSeq lane. The source study handled its data this way. Raw barcoded reads were processed with MIGEC, and single-read molecular identifier groups were discarded before consensus assembly and CDR3 extraction. VDJtools was used for post-analysis of the clonotype tables, and diversity was normalized by down-sampling every dataset to the size of the smallest sample. In repertoire overlap clustering, CDR3 amino acid sequences, but not nucleotide sequences, were matched to correct batch-related cross-sample contamination. TCRdb trimmed the raw reads at Q25, called clones with MiXCR and kept productive beta chains. One record per CDR3 amino acid sequence lists the most common genes and DNA. Here the V and J calls rest on TCRdb's processing, not on the authors' analysis. Recorded for this sample are about 460,000 distinct CDR3 sequences; less than 45% of them occurred a single time. About an eighth of the sample rests with the top ten.

To demonstrate the VDJtools post-analysis software, the study profiled TCR beta repertoires from the peripheral blood of some 13 young patients with multiple sclerosis. The multiple sclerosis patients were children and adolescents between roughly 6 and 16 years of age. This clonotype was observed once. The specificity of this receptor is unknown. Qualities for individual bases were not recorded, and no much larger clone is one base off. This receptor was identified in a girl aged 10 to 17 with multiple sclerosis. The chain is encoded by TRBV7-2 joined to TRBJ2-2, and 9 bases in between align with TRBD2. Sequenced material: blood. The CDR3 reads CASSLVAGATGELFF. The sequence in DNA is TGTGCCAGCAGCTTAGTAGCGGGAGCTACCGGGGAGCTGTTTTTT.